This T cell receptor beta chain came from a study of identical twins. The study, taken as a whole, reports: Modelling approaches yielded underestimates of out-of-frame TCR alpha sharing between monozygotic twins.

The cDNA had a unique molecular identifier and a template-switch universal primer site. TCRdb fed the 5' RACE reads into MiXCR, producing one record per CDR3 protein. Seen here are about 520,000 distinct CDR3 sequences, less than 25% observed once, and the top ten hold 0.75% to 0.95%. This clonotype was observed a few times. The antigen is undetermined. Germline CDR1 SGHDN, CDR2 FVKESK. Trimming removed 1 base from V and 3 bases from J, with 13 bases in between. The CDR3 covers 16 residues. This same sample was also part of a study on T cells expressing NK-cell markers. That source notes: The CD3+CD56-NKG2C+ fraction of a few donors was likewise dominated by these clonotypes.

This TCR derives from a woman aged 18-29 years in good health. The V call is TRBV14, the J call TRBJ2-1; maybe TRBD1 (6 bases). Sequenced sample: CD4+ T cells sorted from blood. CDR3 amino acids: CASSQVSGHIYNEQFF. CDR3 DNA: TGTGCCAGCAGCCAAGTTTCGGGACACATCTACAATGAGCAGTTCTTC.